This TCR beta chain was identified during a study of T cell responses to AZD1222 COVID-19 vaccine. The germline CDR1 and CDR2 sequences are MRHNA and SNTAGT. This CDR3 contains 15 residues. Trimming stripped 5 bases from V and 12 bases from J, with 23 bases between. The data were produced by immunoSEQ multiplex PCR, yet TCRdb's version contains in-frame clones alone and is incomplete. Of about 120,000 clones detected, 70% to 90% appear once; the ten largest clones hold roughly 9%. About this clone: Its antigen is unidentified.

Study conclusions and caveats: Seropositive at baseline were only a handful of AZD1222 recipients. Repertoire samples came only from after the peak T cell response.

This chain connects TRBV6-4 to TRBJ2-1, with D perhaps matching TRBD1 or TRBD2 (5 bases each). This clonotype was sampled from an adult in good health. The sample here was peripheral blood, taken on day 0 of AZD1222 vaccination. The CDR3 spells CASSPSTMGDLPQFF. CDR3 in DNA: TGTGCCAGCAGTCCTTCGACAATGGGGGACCTCCCGCAGTTCTTC.